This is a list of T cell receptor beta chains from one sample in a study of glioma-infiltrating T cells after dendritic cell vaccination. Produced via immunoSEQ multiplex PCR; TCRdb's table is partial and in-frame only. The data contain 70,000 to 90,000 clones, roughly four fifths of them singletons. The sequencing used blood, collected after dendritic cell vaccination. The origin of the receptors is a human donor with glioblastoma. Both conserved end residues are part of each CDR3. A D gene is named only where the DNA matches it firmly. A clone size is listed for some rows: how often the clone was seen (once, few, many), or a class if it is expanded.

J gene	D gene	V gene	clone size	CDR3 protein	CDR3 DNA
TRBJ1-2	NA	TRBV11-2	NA	CASSSTLGGYTF	TGTGCCAGCAGCTCGACACTAGGAGGCTACACCTTC
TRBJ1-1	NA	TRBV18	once	CASSPEVSEAFF	TGTGCCAGCTCACCGGAGGTCTCTGAAGCTTTCTTT
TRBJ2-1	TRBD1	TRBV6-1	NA	CASSETGADNEQFF	TGTGCCAGCAGTGAAACAGGGGCGGACAATGAGCAGTTCTTC
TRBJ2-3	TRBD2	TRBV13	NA	CASSLGGGGPTDTQYF	TGTGCCAGCAGCTTAGGTGGCGGGGGGCCCACAGATACGCAGTATTTT
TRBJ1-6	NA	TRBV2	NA	CASSSGSPLHF	TGTGCCAGCAGTTCTGGCTCACCCCTCCACTTT
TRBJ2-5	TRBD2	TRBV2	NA	CASSPSSGGENAGTQYF	TGTGCCAGCAGTCCAAGTAGCGGGGGGGAAAACGCGGGGACCCAGTACTTC
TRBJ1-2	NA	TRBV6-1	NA	CASSENESDEGYTF	TGTGCCAGCAGTGAAAACGAGTCCGATGAAGGCTACACCTTC
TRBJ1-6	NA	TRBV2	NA	CASTPVRTFSPLHF	TGTGCCAGCACTCCCGTTCGGACATTTTCACCCCTCCACTTT
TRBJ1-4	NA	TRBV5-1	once	CASSFTTATNEKLFF	TGCGCCAGCAGCTTTACGACAGCAACTAATGAAAAACTGTTTTTT
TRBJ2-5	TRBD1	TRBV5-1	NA	CASSWGARDRGAETQYF	TGCGCCAGCAGCTGGGGGGCCCGGGACAGGGGAGCAGAGACCCAGTACTTC
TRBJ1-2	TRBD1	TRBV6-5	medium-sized	CASSYQGGGDGYTF	TGTGCCAGCAGTTATCAGGGGGGTGGGGACGGCTACACCTTC
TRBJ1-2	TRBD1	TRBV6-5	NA	CASSTTGDRRTF	TGTGCCAGCAGTACGACAGGGGATCGTCGAACCTTC
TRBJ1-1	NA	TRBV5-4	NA	CASSGGMGDTEAFF	TGTGCCAGCAGCGGTGGTATGGGAGACACTGAAGCTTTCTTT
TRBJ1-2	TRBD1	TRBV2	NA	CASSEERGHGYTF	TGTGCCAGCAGTGAAGAAAGGGGGCATGGCTACACCTTC
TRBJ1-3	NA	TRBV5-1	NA	CASSLDLSGNTIYF	TGCGCCAGCAGCTTGGATCTCTCTGGAAACACCATATATTTT
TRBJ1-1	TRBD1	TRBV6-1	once	CASSTGGLEAFF	TGTGCCAGCAGTACAGGGGGCCTTGAAGCTTTCTTT
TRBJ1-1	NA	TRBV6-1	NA	CASSDRVEAFF	TGTGCCAGCAGTGATCGAGTTGAAGCTTTCTTT
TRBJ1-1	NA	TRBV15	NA	CATSRWGGGNTEAFF	TGTGCCACCAGCAGATGGGGAGGGGGGAACACTGAAGCTTTCTTT
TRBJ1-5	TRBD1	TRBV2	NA	CASSEDGTGNQPQHF	TGTGCCAGCAGCGAGGACGGGACAGGGAATCAGCCCCAGCATTTT
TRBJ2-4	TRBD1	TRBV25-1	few	CASSELQGAEGVIQYF	TGTGCCAGCAGTGAACTGCAGGGGGCGGAAGGTGTCATTCAGTACTTC
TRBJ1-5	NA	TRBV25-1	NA	CASSEYEDWEPQHF	TGTGCCAGCAGTGAATATGAGGACTGGGAGCCCCAGCATTTT
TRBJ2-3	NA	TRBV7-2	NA	CASSLRSRGSTDTQYF	TGTGCCAGCAGCTTAAGGTCGCGGGGTAGCACAGATACGCAGTATTTT
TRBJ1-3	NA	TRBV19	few	CASRRVSGNTIYF	TGTGCCAGTAGACGGGTCTCTGGAAACACCATATATTTT
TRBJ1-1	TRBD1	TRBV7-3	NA	CASSLSGQGLPFF	TGTGCCAGCAGCTTAAGTGGACAGGGACTACCTTTCTTT
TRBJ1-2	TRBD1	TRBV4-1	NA	CASSQQPGQGANYGYTF	TGCGCCAGCAGCCAACAACCGGGACAGGGGGCAAACTATGGCTACACCTTC
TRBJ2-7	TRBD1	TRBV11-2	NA	CASSLTGAKSSYEQYF	TGTGCCAGCAGCCTCACAGGGGCCAAGAGCTCCTACGAGCAGTACTTC
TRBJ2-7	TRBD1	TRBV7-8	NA	CASSLTGTGSSYEQYF	TGTGCCAGCAGCTTAACGGGGACAGGGTCTTCCTACGAGCAGTACTTC
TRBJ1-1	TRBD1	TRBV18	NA	CASSPPPGQRAEAFF	TGTGCCAGCTCACCCCCTCCGGGACAGAGGGCTGAAGCTTTCTTT
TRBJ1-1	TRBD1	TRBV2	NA	CASNTGQLNTEAFF	TGTGCCAGCAATACGGGACAGCTGAACACTGAAGCTTTCTTT
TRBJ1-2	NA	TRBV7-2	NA	CASSLAGGLNYGYTF	TGTGCCAGCAGCTTAGCGGGGGGTCTGAACTATGGCTACACCTTC
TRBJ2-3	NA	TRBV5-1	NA	CASSWVLTRYTDTQYF	TGCGCCAGCAGCTGGGTCTTGACGAGGTACACAGATACGCAGTATTTT
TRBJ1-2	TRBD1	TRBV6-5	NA	CASSYSLGGSGYTF	TGTGCCAGCAGTTACTCGTTAGGGGGCAGTGGCTACACCTTC
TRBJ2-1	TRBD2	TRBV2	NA	CASRAGTSGGAGQFF	TGTGCCAGCAGGGCCGGGACTAGCGGGGGGGCGGGGCAGTTCTTC
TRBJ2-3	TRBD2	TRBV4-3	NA	CASSQALAGGTDTQYF	TGCGCCAGCAGCCAAGCCCTAGCGGGGGGCACAGATACGCAGTATTTT